In its sample, the clone carrying this T cell receptor (beta chain) was seen a few times. Its antigen is not identified. Profiling relied on immunoSEQ multiplex PCR, and the TCRdb table lists in-frame clones only, not all of them. The profile shows some 300,000 clones, more than 60% of them singletons. These data come from a study of shared clonotypes between healthy human individuals. Findings and caveats of the study: It was observed that 4% to 6% of naive CD4 clonotypes were shared across several donors. Lower generation probabilities were found for non-shared clonotypes than for those shared by all four donors.

Naive CD45RA+ and memory CD45RA-negative subsets were split from CD4+ cells. Germline V gives CDR1 SNHLY, CDR2 FYNNEI. With V trimmed by 8 bases and J by 0 bases, 6 bases remained unmatched. The CDR3 has 14 residues. The clonotype comes from a man in his thirties or forties in good health. Material: memory CD4+ T cells sorted from blood. Documented subset: CD45RA-negative fraction. V and J are TRBV2 and TRBJ1-2, with 7 positions matching TRBD1. In DNA, the CDR3 is TGTGCCAGCGGACGGGACAGAACTAACTATGGCTACACCTTC. It specifies CASGRDRTNYGYTF.